These 20 T cell receptor beta chains came from one sample sequenced in a study of beta chain features in type 1 diabetes. cDNA synthesis used the whole RNA isolate, giving expressed TCRB sequences. Libraries were prepared by immunoSEQ multiplex PCR; TCRdb keeps only in-frame clonotypes and omits some of them. The sample holds hundreds of thousands of clones, about 32% seen once. The sample taken for sequencing was naive CD4+ T cells from blood. All receptors come from a man aged 18-30 years in good health.

The rearrangement joins TRBV4-2 to TRBJ1-1; D not resolved. V dropped 3 bases and J dropped 0 bases, with 8 bases sitting between them. The germline V gene has CDR1 LGHNA and CDR2 YNFKEQ. CDR3 size: 14 residues. The CDR3 region has the DNA TGTGCCAGCAGCCAGTGGCTGGTGAACACTGAAGCTTTCTTT. It yields the protein CASSQWLVNTEAFF.

Concerning this clone itself: The sample holds other DNA sequences that translate to the same CDR3. The genes are TRBV4-3 and TRBJ2-7, with D hard to call. The germline V gene has CDR1 LGHNA and CDR2 YSLEER. This CDR3 is 13 amino acids long. The ends were cut back, 0 bases at V and 3 bases at J, with 6 bases in the middle. CDR3 bases: TGCGCCAGCAGCCAAGATAGGAGCTACGAGCAGTACTTC. This encodes CASSQDRSYEQYF.

This clone was recorded a few times. The CDR3 region is CASRGREAYNEQFF. CDR3 bases: TGTGCCAGCAGAGGCAGGGAGGCCTACAATGAGCAGTTCTTC. The J gene is TRBJ2-1, the V gene TRBV28, with D possibly TRBD2 on 6 matching bases. Germline assignment: CDR1 MDHEN and CDR2 SYDVKM. The CDR3 length is 14 residues. Trimming shortened V by 6 bases and J by 2 bases, and 11 bases separated the two germline ends.

In its sample, this clone was seen a few times. The genes are TRBV10-3 and TRBJ2-5; D is undetermined. With 2 bases removed from V and 3 bases from J, the gap between germline ends came to 4 bases. The V gene's germline CDR1 is ENHRY and CDR2 SYGVKD. The CDR3 extends over 12 amino acids. The CDR3 is CAISEGEETQYF. The CDR3 DNA sequence: TGTGCCATCAGTGAGGGGGAAGAGACCCAGTACTTC.

The rearrangement uses TRBV18 and TRBJ2-7; perhaps TRBD1 as D (5 bases). The V gene's germline CDR1 is KGHSH and CDR2 LQKENI. The length of the CDR3 is 16 residues. The V gene lost 2 bases and the J gene lost 0 bases, with 14 bases spanning the gap. The CDR3 DNA is TGTGCCAGCTCACCATCGGGCAGGGTCAGCTCCTACGAGCAGTACTTC. Amino acid sequence: CASSPSGRVSSYEQYF.

V is TRBV19 and J is TRBJ2-2, with 12 bases matching TRBD2. CDR1 LNHDA and CDR2 SQIVND come from the germline V gene (reference sequence). The ends lost 8 bases at V and 7 bases at J; junction bases unmatched: 8. The CDR3 totals 15 residues. Written as DNA, the CDR3 is TGTGCCAGTGAGACTAGCGGGAGTATTAACGGGGAGCTGTTTTTT. Translated, it gives CASETSGSINGELFF.

The rearrangement joins TRBV7-9 to TRBJ1-2; the D gene is possibly TRBD1 (5 bases). Trimming removed 5 bases at V and 0 bases at J, with 10 bases between. This CDR3 has 14 amino acids. Germline V gene data show CDR1 as SEHNR and CDR2 as FQNEAQ (reference sequence). CDR3 protein: CASSPRATNYGYTF. CDR3 nucleotide sequence: TGTGCCAGCAGCCCCAGGGCAACTAACTATGGCTACACCTTC.

The rearrangement uses TRBV4-1 and TRBJ1-4; TRBD1 aligns across 12 bases. Germline V lookup: CDR1 MGHRA, CDR2 YSYEKL. This CDR3 is built from 17 residues. Unmatched junction bases numbered 10, after V lost 3 bases and J lost 8 bases. CDR3 loop: CASSQGDGTGGREKLFF. The CDR3 DNA reads as TGCGCCAGCAGCCAGGGAGACGGGACAGGGGGCCGGGAAAAACTGTTTTTT.

This sequence joins TRBV30 and TRBJ1-1; 9 bases match TRBD1. V dropped 4 bases and J dropped 2; count of bases not matched to a gene: 5. Per germline, CDR1 GTSNPN and CDR2 SVGIG (reference sequence). CDR3 size: 14 residues. CDR3 loop: CAWTRTGDNTEAFF. Written as DNA, the CDR3 is TGTGCCTGGACCCGGACAGGGGATAACACTGAAGCTTTCTTT. Variable domain in full (rest from reference TRBV30 and TRBJ1-1): SQTIHQWPATLVQPVGSPLSLECTVEGTSNPNLYWYRQAAGRGLQLLFYSVGIGQISSEVPQNLSASRPQDRQFILSSKKLLLSDSGFYLCAWTRTGDNTEAFFGQGTRLTVV.

The rearrangement uses TRBV7-9 and TRBJ1-2; the D gene is possibly TRBD1 (6 bases). The CDR3 is made up of 14 amino acids. From germline, CDR1 is SEHNR and CDR2 FQNEAQ (reference sequence). V lost 0 bases and J 4 bases, leaving 9 bases between the germline ends. CDR3 loop: CASSLAQGPYGYTF. The CDR3 DNA reads TGTGCCAGCAGCTTAGCGCAGGGGCCCTATGGCTACACCTTC. Together with reference TRBV7-9 and TRBJ1-2, the CDR3 gives the full variable domain: DTGVSQNPRHKITKRGQNVTFRCDPISEHNRLYWYRQTLGQGPEFLTYFQNEAQLEKSRLLSDRFSAERPKGSFSTLEIQRTEQGDSAMYLCASSLAQGPYGYTFGSGTRLTVV.

Only a few counts were recorded for this clone. The chain has TRBV27 and TRBJ2-7; 8 bases fit TRBD2. J was trimmed by 6 bases and V by 6 bases; bases with no gene match: 19. Germline CDR1 MNHEY, CDR2 SMNVEV (reference sequence). This CDR3 has 17 amino acids. The CDR3 nucleotides read TGTGCCAGCAGCTATACTAGCGGAGGGCACCCCACGGGCGAGCAGTACTTC. Encoded protein: CASSYTSGGHPTGEQYF.

This clone has more than one count but fewer than ten. This chain links TRBV7-2 with TRBJ2-1, with D possibly TRBD1 on 6 matching bases. The CDR3 extends over 14 amino acids. V lost 7 bases and J 2 bases, leaving 12 bases between the germline ends. Germline V gene sequence: CDR1 SGHTA, CDR2 FQGNSA. This chain's CDR3 is CASNQGPAYNEQFF. For the CDR3, the DNA is TGTGCCAGCAATCAGGGGCCAGCCTACAATGAGCAGTTCTTC.

In its sample, this clone was seen a few times. Other nucleotide sequences from this sample produce the same CDR3. The chain couples TRBV30 to TRBJ1-1, with D perhaps matching TRBD1 (5 bases). The CDR3 runs to 12 residues. Germline V lookup: CDR1 GTSNPN, CDR2 SVGIG (reference sequence). Trimming took 5 bases from V and 0 from J, leaving 7 bases between them. The CDR3 here is CAWGTVNTEAFF. The CDR3 nucleotides are TGTGCCTGGGGGACGGTGAACACTGAAGCTTTCTTT.

This clone was seen a few times. The chain recombines TRBV10-3 with TRBJ2-3; D possibly corresponds to TRBD1 (6 bases). Trimming removed 4 bases at V and 3 bases at J, with 11 bases between. The CDR3 consists of 14 residues. Germline CDR1 is ENHRY and CDR2 is SYGVKD. The CDR3 reads CAISARTATDTQYF. The CDR3 DNA follows: TGTGCCATCAGTGCCCGGACAGCAACAGATACGCAGTATTTT.

This chain connects TRBV11-2 to TRBJ2-1; D is unclear. Germline V lookup: CDR1 SGHAT, CDR2 FQNNGV. The V end lost 5 bases, the J end lost 8 bases, and 7 bases lay between the germline ends. The CDR3 sequence is 11 residues long. The CDR3 nucleotides are TGTGCCAGCAGCGTGGTACATGAGCAGTTCTTC. Protein sequence: CASSVVHEQFF.

V usage is TRBV27 and J usage is TRBJ2-7; 8 bases agree with TRBD1. J was trimmed by 4 bases and V by 4 bases; bases with no gene match: 9. From germline, CDR1 is MNHEY and CDR2 SMNVEV (reference sequence). This CDR3 is built from 15 residues. The CDR3 nucleotides read TGTGCCAGCAGTTCGACAGGGGACCTTCGGTACGAGCAGTACTTC. Translation gives CASSSTGDLRYEQYF.

The chain carries TRBV7-3 and TRBJ2-6; perhaps TRBD1 as D (5 bases). The CDR3 is made up of 16 amino acids. Looked up from germline, CDR1 is SGHTA and CDR2 is FQGTGA. Trimming left V 5 bases short and J 1 base short, with 12 bases between. This chain's CDR3 is CASSAKRTSGANVLTF. CDR3 coding DNA: TGTGCCAGCAGCGCAAAGAGGACATCTGGGGCCAACGTCCTGACTTTC. Variable domain in full (rest from reference TRBV7-3 and TRBJ2-6): GAGVSQTPSNKVTEKGKYVELRCDPISGHTALYWYRQSLGQGPEFLIYFQGTGAADDSGLPNDRFFAVRPEGSVSTLKIQRTERGDSAVYLCASSAKRTSGANVLTFGAGSRLTVL.

The chain employs TRBV27 and TRBJ2-7; D is possibly TRBD1 (6 bases). The V end was cut by 2 bases, the J end by 0 bases, with 8 bases between. From germline, CDR1 is MNHEY and CDR2 SMNVEV (reference sequence). The CDR3 has 14 residues. DNA for the CDR3: TGTGCCAGCAGTTTACAGGACAGCTCCTACGAGCAGTACTTC. Its protein product is CASSLQDSSYEQYF.

With respect to this clone: The sample holds other DNA sequences that translate to the same CDR3. The chain carries TRBV30 and TRBJ1-5; 9 bases fit TRBD1. The CDR3 is 14 amino acids. V lost 0 bases, J lost 4 bases, and 1 base stayed unmatched. Germline CDR1 and CDR2: GTSNPN and SVGIG (reference sequence). CDR3 sequence: CAWSVGTGNQPQHF. Written as DNA, the CDR3 is TGTGCCTGGAGTGTAGGGACAGGGAATCAGCCCCAGCATTTT.

The gene calls are TRBV28 and TRBJ2-7; 11 nucleotides agree with TRBD2. The CDR3 runs to 15 residues. With V trimmed by 5 bases and J by 5 bases, 8 bases remained unmatched. Germline V lookup: CDR1 MDHEN, CDR2 SYDVKM. CDR3: CASSTPSGRINEQYF. The CDR3 DNA reads TGTGCCAGCAGTACACCTAGCGGGAGGATCAACGAGCAGTACTTC.